Described below is a single TCR beta chain sequence and its context. This entry comes from a study of T cell changes during pregnancy in multiple sclerosis. Clones were read by immunoSEQ multiplex PCR, and TCRdb kept only the in-frame ones, dropping some. The sample consists of 65,000 to 70,000 clones, 85% to 95% of them appearing once. Sequenced material: peripheral blood, taken in the third trimester of pregnancy. The TCR sequence derives from a female donor in good health, enrolled as a control in a pregnancy study.

The CDR3 region is CASSQVPGLAGAGGYNEQFF. CDR3 sequence (DNA): TGTGCCAGCAGCCAAGTCCCAGGACTAGCGGGAGCAGGTGGCTACAATGAGCAGTTCTTC. The chain is built from TRBV4-2 and TRBJ2-1; 13 bases match TRBD2. The CDR3 runs 20 residues. The germline CDR1 and CDR2 sequences are LGHNA and YNFKEQ. Germline trimming cut 1 base from V and 3 bases from J; bases unmatched to any gene: 12.